This T cell receptor beta chain emerged from a study of cytomegalovirus exposure and HLA in healthy donors. Across the study: Earlier, 180 million or so T cells were analyzed, and around 100 million unique TCR beta sequences were found among them. The study's findings and limits: What a later analysis reportedly showed was that an Asian-associated ancestry cluster had fewer N-insertions than the 666-donor mean.

Germline values: CDR1 SGHRS, CDR2 YFSETQ. The CDR3 covers 15 residues. Trimming removed 5 bases at V and 5 bases at J, with 19 bases between. Remarks on this clone: The target antigen is unknown.

The study ran its PCR with 60 Vbeta and 13 Jbeta primers. Here immunoSEQ multiplex PCR was the method, and the copy in TCRdb shows in-frame clones only, minus some. The repertoire has tens of thousands of clones, approximately 87% of them found once; the top ten carry around 2.5%. The sequence was collected from a boy aged 5-17 years in good health and CMV-seronegative. This chain joins TRBV5-1 and TRBJ2-5; possibly TRBD1 for D (6 bases). The material sequenced was PBMCs. In DNA form, the CDR3 reads TGCGCCAGCAGTCTCAAGGGACACGAGTCTGAGACCCAGTACTTC. Protein: CASSLKGHESETQYF.